Sequencing of this T cell receptor beta chain was carried out in a study of blood T cell repertoires in COVID-19 (dated by TCRdb to about 2020). Concerning the study at large: The collaborator samples originated in the United States, Italy and Spain and spanned the acute and convalescent phases of COVID-19. The samples were drawn from the first 160 participants of the ongoing ImmuneRACE study and from under 1,500 subjects provided by 6 global collaborators. The repertoires were released in a freely available public database meant as a resource for research on the immune response to SARS-CoV-2. Sample metadata almost always included a de-identified subject ID, COVID-19 status, age in years and sex. Where available, HLA class I and class II types were obtained from metadata supplied by the sample provider rather than from assay-based typing. Deeply sampled blood TCRbeta repertoires from subjects exposed to, actively infected with, or recovered from COVID-19 were included in the dataset. The material from the prospective study consisted of cDNA or gDNA derived from T cells, B-cell-depleted T cells, or PBMCs.

Overall study results and their limits: How much clinical and demographic metadata was included differed by source and by participant, and the metadata was provided uncurated.

As encoded in the germline V gene (reference sequence), CDR1 is GTSNPN while CDR2 is SVGIG. Trimming accounts for 2 bases at V and 7 bases at J, while the number of junction bases matched to no gene is 4. Its CDR3 holds 13 amino acids, cysteine through phenylalanine. Of the read, only the CDR3 DNA is kept; its 39 bases are in frame from base 1. A second Seattle source provided samples from volunteer blood donors who had recovered from COVID-19. Whole blood was collected in K2EDTA tubes by collaborating institutions according to the institutions' own protocols. For TCRbeta analysis, collaborators shipped samples in one of three forms: frozen whole blood, isolated PBMCs, or DNA extracted from either of those sample types. TCRbeta CDR3 regions were amplified from genomic DNA by means of the immunoSEQ Assay, a bias-controlled multiplex PCR. In the paper's pipeline: The number of nucleated cells in each sample was estimated from the amplification of reference gene primers within the assay. To quantify the absolute abundance of each unique TCRbeta CDR3 rearrangement, sequence reads were collapsed and filtered. Productive Simpson clonality was computed per sample as the square root of Simpson's diversity index over productive rearrangements. Held by TCRdb, this immuneACCESS table contains in-frame sequences only and omits some clones. Under half of the omission traces to an unresolved V gene where checked; the cause of the rest is unknown. V, J and clone size are taken as reported in that table, and D and trimming were inferred from the DNA itself. The sample profile shows about 280,000 clones; 87% of them were found once. The ten largest clones represent 2.2% of the sample.

Notes on this clone: Its antigen is currently not known. There are no base qualities to consult, and no much larger clone falls within one base. Other DNA sequences in the same sample also yield this CDR3.

The V gene is TRBV30 and the J gene is TRBJ1-5, and TRBD1 matches 8 of the central bases. Sample: peripheral blood. The sequence came from a woman in her 50s who had recovered from COVID-19. For the CDR3, the sequence is CAWSTGGGQPQHF. The DNA is as follows: TGTGCCTGGAGTACAGGGGGGGGACAGCCCCAGCATTTT. Where the CDR3 stops, the reference TRBV30 and TRBJ1-5 genes take over; the full variable domain is SQTIHQWPATLVQPVGSPLSLECTVEGTSNPNLYWYRQAAGRGLQLLFYSVGIGQISSEVPQNLSASRPQDRQFILSSKKLLLSDSGFYLCAWSTGGGQPQHFGDGTRLSIL.